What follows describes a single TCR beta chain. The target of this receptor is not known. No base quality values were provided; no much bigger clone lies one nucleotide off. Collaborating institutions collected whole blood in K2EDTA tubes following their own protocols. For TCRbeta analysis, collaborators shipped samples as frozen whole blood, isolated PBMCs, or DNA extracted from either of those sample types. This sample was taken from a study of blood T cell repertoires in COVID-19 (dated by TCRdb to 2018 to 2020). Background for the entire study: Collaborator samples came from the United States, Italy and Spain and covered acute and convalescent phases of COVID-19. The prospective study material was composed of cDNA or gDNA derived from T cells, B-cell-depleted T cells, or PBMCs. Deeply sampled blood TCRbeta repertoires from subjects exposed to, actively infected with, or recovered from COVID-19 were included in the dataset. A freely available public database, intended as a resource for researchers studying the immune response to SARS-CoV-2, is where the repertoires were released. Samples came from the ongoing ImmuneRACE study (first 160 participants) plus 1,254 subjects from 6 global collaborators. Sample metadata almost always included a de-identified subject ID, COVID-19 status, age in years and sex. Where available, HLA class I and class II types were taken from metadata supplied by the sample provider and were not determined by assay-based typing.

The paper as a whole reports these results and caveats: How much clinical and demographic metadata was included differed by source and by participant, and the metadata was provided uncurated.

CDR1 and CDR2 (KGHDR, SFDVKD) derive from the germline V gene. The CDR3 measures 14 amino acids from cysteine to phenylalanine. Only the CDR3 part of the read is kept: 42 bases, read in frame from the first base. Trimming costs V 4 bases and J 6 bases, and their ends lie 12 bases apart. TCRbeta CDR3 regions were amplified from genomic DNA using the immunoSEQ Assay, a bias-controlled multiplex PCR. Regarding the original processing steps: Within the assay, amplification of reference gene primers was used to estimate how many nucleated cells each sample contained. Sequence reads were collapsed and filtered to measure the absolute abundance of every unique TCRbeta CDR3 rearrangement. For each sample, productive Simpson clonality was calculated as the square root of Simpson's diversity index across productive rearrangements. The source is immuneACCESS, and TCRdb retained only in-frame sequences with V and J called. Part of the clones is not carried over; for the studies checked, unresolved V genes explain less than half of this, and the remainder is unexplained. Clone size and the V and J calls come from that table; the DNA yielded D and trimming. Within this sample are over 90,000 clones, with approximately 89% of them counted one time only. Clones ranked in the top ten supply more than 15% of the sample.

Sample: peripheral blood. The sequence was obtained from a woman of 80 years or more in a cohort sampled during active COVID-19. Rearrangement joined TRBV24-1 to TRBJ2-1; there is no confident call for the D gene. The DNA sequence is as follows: TGTGCCACCAGTGACCCCCTGCGAGGCAATGAGCAGTTCTTC. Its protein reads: CATSDPLRGNEQFF.